These T cell receptor beta chains were read from a single sample in a study of molecular identifiers for immune sequencing clone quantification. TCRdb used MiXCR to reprocess the PCR reads, holding one entry per CDR3 protein. The sample records 460,000 or so distinct CDR3 sequences, about a fifth being singletons. Source material: naive CD8+ T cells from blood, with Jurkat cell RNA spiked in. The receptors derive from a human donor in good health. Some libraries in this study had Jurkat cell RNA spiked in. Both conserved end residues are part of each CDR3. Each record gives: J gene, D gene, clone size, V gene, CDR3 DNA, CDR3 protein. The D gene is left open where the match is weak. Where a row states a size, it is once, few, many or the class of an expanded clone; other rows omit it.

>TRBJ2-5|TRBD2|-|TRBV4-1
TGCGCCAGCAGCCCATCGGGCCTAGCGGGGGTACAAGAGACCCAGTACTTC
CASSPSGLAGVQETQYF
>TRBJ2-5|TRBD1|-|TRBV19
TGTGCCAGTAGTACGACAGGGGAGGTGGAGGAGACCCAGTACTTC
CASSTTGEVEETQYF
>TRBJ2-5|TRBD1|-|TRBV6-5
TGTGCCAGCAGTTCCGAATTGACAGGGATCAGTCAAGAGACCCAGTACTTC
CASSSELTGISQETQYF
>TRBJ1-5|TRBD1|many|TRBV2
TGTGCCAGCAGTCCCAGGACAGGGGGTATCAATCAGCCCCAGCATTTT
CASSPRTGGINQPQHF
>TRBJ2-2|-|-|TRBV10-3
TGTGCCGTCCCCCGGACAGCGAACACCGGGGAGCTGTTTTTT
CAVPRTANTGELFF
>TRBJ1-5|-|many|TRBV4-1
TGCGCCAGCAGCCGCAGTGTCGGGACCATGGAGGGCAATCAGCCCCAGCATTTT
CASSRSVGTMEGNQPQHF
>TRBJ2-7|TRBD1|-|TRBV11-2
TGTGCCAGCAGACCGTGGACAGGGGACTACGAGCAGTACTTC
CASRPWTGDYEQYF
>TRBJ2-7|TRBD2|many|TRBV25-1
TGTGCCACCTTGGCCAGCGGGAAAGGGAACGAGCAGTACTTC
CATLASGKGNEQYF
>TRBJ2-1|TRBD2|-|TRBV9
TGTGCCAGCAGCGTAGTATTTAGCGGGAGAATGTGTGAGCAGTTCTTC
CASSVVFSGRMCEQFF
>TRBJ2-7|-|many|TRBV29-1
TGCAGCGTTGCCGCTGGGGGCGAGCAGTACTTC
CSVAAGGEQYF
>TRBJ2-1|-|-|TRBV7-9
TGTGCCAGCACCAAGGTCCCCGGTCTTACCGTGGGCTACAATGAGCAGTTCTTC
CASTKVPGLTVGYNEQFF
>TRBJ1-1|-|many|TRBV6-5
TGTGCCAGCAGTTATTTTTTCGGGGATATGAACACTGAAGCTTTCTTT
CASSYFFGDMNTEAFF
>TRBJ2-5|-|many|TRBV29-1
TGCAGCGTTGAAGGGAACCTCTTGGGGAAGACCCAGTACTTC
CSVEGNLLGKTQYF
>TRBJ2-3|-|many|TRBV20-1
TGCAGTGCTCCCAATTTTGAGTTAGATACGCAGTATTTT
CSAPNFELDTQYF
>TRBJ1-1|-|-|TRBV10-3
TGTGCCATCAGTGAGGAGAAACAGGCCTACACTGAAGCTTTCTTT
CAISEEKQAYTEAFF
>TRBJ2-7|-|-|TRBV20-1
TGCAGTGCTAGACTTCAAGACGAGTATCACGAGCAGTACTTC
CSARLQDEYHEQYF
>TRBJ1-4|-|many|TRBV12-3/TRBV12-4
TGTGCCAGCAGTTTAAGACTTGGCCCGGATGACGAAAAACTGTTTTTT
CASSLRLGPDDEKLFF
>TRBJ2-1|-|few|TRBV29-1
TGCAGCGTTGAAGGCCAGGGAAGGAGAGATGAGCAGTTCTTC
CSVEGQGRRDEQFF
>TRBJ1-1|-|many|TRBV19
TGTGCCAGTAGTGCCGGGACGGTGAACACTGAAGCTTTCTTT
CASSAGTVNTEAFF
>TRBJ1-2|-|-|TRBV24-1
TGTGCCACCAGGAGCACAGGGAACTATGGCTACACCTTC
CATRSTGNYGYTF
>TRBJ2-3|TRBD1|-|TRBV4-3
TGCGCCAGCAGCCAAGATGTTCGGGGTCGGGCAGGGGGCCTGGATACGCAGTATTTT
CASSQDVRGRAGGLDTQYF
>TRBJ2-5|-|many|TRBV20-1
TGCAGTGCTAGAGAGGTCTACCAAGAGACCCAGTACTTC
CSAREVYQETQYF
>TRBJ1-1|-|-|TRBV10-2
TGCGCCAGCAGCGAACCGTGGAGCTTGAACACTGAAGCTTTCTTT
CASSEPWSLNTEAFF
>TRBJ1-1|-|many|TRBV28
TGTGCCAGCAGTTGGAGGATCACTGAAGCTTTCTTT
CASSWRITEAFF
>TRBJ2-3|TRBD2|many|TRBV3-1
TGTGCCAGCAGCCTTCTAGCGGATACCACAGATACGCAGTATTTT
CASSLLADTTDTQYF
>TRBJ1-5|-|many|TRBV7-4
TGTGCCAGCAGCTCCGAACCCGTCGGGGGGGGGCAGCCCCAGCATTTT
CASSSEPVGGGQPQHF
>TRBJ1-5|-|-|TRBV19
TGTGCCAGTAGTATTCCAGGGGTAACGCAGCCCCAGCATTTT
CASSIPGVTQPQHF
>TRBJ2-7|-|many|TRBV10-3
TGTGCCACCCTGGAGTCGACCGAATCCTACGAGCAGTACTTC
CATLESTESYEQYF
>TRBJ1-6|-|-|TRBV27
TGTGCCAGCAGTTTGCTTCCGGGCAATTCACCCCTCCACTTT
CASSLLPGNSPLHF
>TRBJ2-7|TRBD2|-|TRBV5-3
TGTGCCAGCAGCTTAGCGGGAGCGAGCTCCTACGAGCAGTACTTC
CASSLAGASSYEQYF
>TRBJ2-1|TRBD2|-|TRBV30
TGTGCCTGGAGCCGACTAGCGGGAGATCTTGAGCAGTCCTTC
CAWSRLAGDLEQSF
>TRBJ2-7|TRBD2|-|TRBV7-9
TGTGCCAGCAGCTTAGGTAGCGGGGCAAGCTCCTGCGAGCAGTACTTC
CASSLGSGASSCEQYF
>TRBJ2-3|TRBD2|many|TRBV11-2
TGTGCCAGCAGCTTAGGCGGGAGTTATACAGATACGCAGTATTTT
CASSLGGSYTDTQYF
>TRBJ1-4|-|many|TRBV9
TGTGCCAGCAGCGGAGAGGGGGAAAAACTGTTTTTT
CASSGEGEKLFF
>TRBJ1-2|-|few|TRBV7-9
TGTGCCAGCAGCTTAGGGCTCGGCCCTAACTATGGCTACACCTTC
CASSLGLGPNYGYTF
>TRBJ1-1|-|few|TRBV7-9
TGTGCCAGCAGCCCAACAGACAGGCCGAACACTGAAGCTTTCTTT
CASSPTDRPNTEAFF
>TRBJ1-1|-|many|TRBV7-2
TGTGCCAGCAGCTCCCTGGCGGGGACTGAAGCTTTCTTT
CASSSLAGTEAFF
>TRBJ2-2|TRBD2|-|TRBV7-2
TGTGCCAGCGGGAGACTAGCGGGGACGACCGGGGAGCTGTTTTTT
CASGRLAGTTGELFF
>TRBJ2-3|-|many|TRBV2
TGTGCCAGCAGCACTGGAACTGACCACACAGATACGCAGTATTTT
CASSTGTDHTDTQYF
>TRBJ2-7|TRBD1|few|TRBV29-1
TGCAGCGTTGAGCCCCGGGACAGTAGCTCCGAGCAGTACTTC
CSVEPRDSSSEQYF
>TRBJ2-7|-|many|TRBV20-1
TGCAGTGCTAGCAGCCCAGCGGAGCCCTACGAGCAGTACTTC
CSASSPAEPYEQYF
>TRBJ2-7|-|many|TRBV7-9
TGTGCCAGCAGCTTAGGTGTTGGCAGTTTGTACGAGCAGTACTTC
CASSLGVGSLYEQYF
>TRBJ1-5|-|many|TRBV6-1
TGTGCCAGCAGTGAACCGGCCAGGGAGGTTGGTCAGCCCCAGCATTTT
CASSEPAREVGQPQHF